The next 15 T cell receptor beta chains were all read from a single sample in a study of T cell repertoires in cytomegalovirus infection. One entry per CDR3 protein results from TCRdb running MiXCR on the reads. The sample lists approximately 190,000 distinct CDR3 sequences, roughly 27% occurring once. Sequencing was carried out using PBMCs. All receptors come from a human donor in good health (CMV status not recorded). Some clones in this sample may be carry-over from other donors' samples.

This clonotype has only a few counts. The chain uses TRBV6-5 and TRBJ1-1, with TRBD1 as a possible D gene (5 bases). This CDR3 has 16 amino acids. CDR1 and CDR2 (germline): MNHEY, SVGAGI. The ends were cut back, 5 bases at V and 0 bases at J, with 16 bases in the middle. The CDR3 region is CASSHLGGIMNTEAFF. The CDR3 DNA follows: TGTGCCAGCAGTCACCTGGGGGGGATAATGAACACTGAAGCTTTCTTT.

This clonotype has more than one count but fewer than ten. The chain joins TRBV7-3 to TRBJ2-1; D tentatively fits TRBD1 or TRBD2 (6 bases each). Deletions cut 5 bases from V and 10 bases from J, with 21 bases between. Per germline, CDR1 SGHTA and CDR2 FQGTGA. The CDR3 runs 15 residues. The CDR3 loop reads CASSPTGGAVGEQFF. DNA of the CDR3: TGTGCCAGCAGCCCGACCGGGGGCGCGGTAGGCGAGCAGTTCTTC.

This clonotype was detected a few times. The chain carries TRBV12-3 or TRBV12-4 and TRBJ1-2; 8 nucleotides line up with TRBD1. The CDR3 is made up of 15 amino acids. The ends lost 3 bases at V and 4 bases at J; junction bases unmatched: 7. The CDR3 loop reads CASSFTGGGLYGYTF. CDR3 bases: TGTGCCAGCAGTTTCACAGGGGGAGGGCTCTATGGCTACACCTTC.

The sample holds many counts of this clonotype. V usage is TRBV7-2 and J usage is TRBJ1-2; a weak D match, TRBD1 (5 bases). Looked up from germline, CDR1 is SGHTA and CDR2 is FQGNSA. V lost 5 bases and J lost 4, with 20 bases in between. The CDR3 covers 16 residues. In DNA form, the CDR3 reads TGTGCCAGCAGCCCCCAAGAGACAGTGTATTCCTATGGCTACACCTTC. Amino acids: CASSPQETVYSYGYTF.

This clonotype was seen a handful of times. The gene calls are TRBV25-1 and TRBJ2-7; D remains ambiguous. V was shortened by 2 bases and J by 0 bases, with 11 bases between the two germline ends. CDR1 is MGHDK, CDR2 SYGVNS, per germline. The CDR3 has 15 residues. The CDR3 loop is CASSEGHSTSYEQYF. CDR3 nucleotides: TGTGCCAGCAGTGAAGGCCATAGCACCTCCTACGAGCAGTACTTC.

V is TRBV11-2 and J is TRBJ1-4; a possible D gene is TRBD1 (5 bases). This CDR3 has 15 residues. Per germline, CDR1 SGHAT and CDR2 FQNNGV. Trimming removed 1 base at V and 8 bases at J, with 14 bases between. The CDR3 bases are TGTGCCAGCAGCTTAGGGCAGGGAGGAGAGGAAAAACTGTTTTTT. This gives the protein CASSLGQGGEEKLFF.

Comment on this clonotype: This may arise from a read error, as a much more abundant clone is one base away. The rearrangement uses TRBV7-2 and TRBJ2-1, with D possibly called TRBD1 or TRBD2 (5 bases each). CDR3 size: 14 residues. The germline V and J ends were trimmed by 4 bases and 9 bases, with 16 bases remaining between them. Germline V gives CDR1 SGHTA, CDR2 FQGNSA. The CDR3 coding sequence is TGTGCCAGCAGCTCGACCGACGTGGGGACTGAGCAGTTCTTC. This encodes CASSSTDVGTEQFF.

This clonotype has only a few counts. J is TRBJ2-1 and V is TRBV10-3; TRBD1 agrees at 7 bases. Germline CDR1 reads ENHRY; CDR2 reads SYGVKD. J was trimmed by 5 bases and V by 6 bases; bases with no gene match: 10. CDR3 length: 15 amino acids. The CDR3 is CAISFDRAGDNEQFF. In nucleotides, the CDR3 is TGTGCCATCAGCTTCGACAGGGCAGGGGACAATGAGCAGTTCTTC.

The chain couples TRBV12-3 or TRBV12-4 to TRBJ2-3, with 8 bases identical to TRBD2. V dropped 6 bases and J dropped 0; count of bases not matched to a gene: 5. The CDR3 runs 15 residues. This CDR3 reads CASRERGRSTDTQYF. CDR3 DNA sequence: TGTGCCAGCAGAGAGCGGGGGAGAAGCACAGATACGCAGTATTTT.

This clonotype was counted ten times or more. This chain uses TRBV7-6 with TRBJ2-5; 8 bases align to TRBD2. Germline loops: CDR1 SGHVS, CDR2 FNYEAQ. The CDR3 has 15 amino acids. The junction had 10 bases not matched to a gene; V was cut back by 5 bases and J by 5 bases. CDR3 loop: CASSLEAGAGETQYF. CDR3 nucleotides: TGTGCCAGCAGCCTCGAAGCGGGGGCGGGGGAGACCCAGTACTTC. The entire variable domain, with the rest obtained from reference TRBV7-6 and TRBJ2-5, is as follows: GAGVSQSPRYKVTKRGQDVALRCDPISGHVSLYWYRQALGQGPEFLTYFNYEAQQDKSGLPNDRFSAERPEGSISTLTIQRTEQRDSAMYRCASSLEAGAGETQYFGPGTRLLVL.

This chain uses TRBV13 with TRBJ2-2; D is unclear. The germline V gene has CDR1 PRHDT and CDR2 FYEKMQ (reference sequence). The CDR3 has 14 residues. Trimming stripped 5 bases from V and 5 bases from J, with 12 bases between. This chain's CDR3 is CASSPSGWTGELFF. The CDR3 DNA is TGTGCCAGCAGCCCCTCAGGATGGACCGGGGAGCTGTTTTTT.

In its sample, this clonotype was seen a few times. The CDR3 loop reads CSARPSDSGVSHTF. The CDR3 nucleotides read TGCAGTGCTAGGCCCTCGGACAGCGGTGTATCTCACACCTTC. The chain is built from TRBV20-1 and TRBJ1-2, with D tentatively TRBD1 (6 bases). The CDR3 runs to 14 residues. V was trimmed by 3 bases and J by 12 bases, leaving 23 bases between them. Germline V gene lookup returns CDR1 DFQATT and CDR2 SNEGSKA (reference sequence).

Of note for this clonotype: A single base separates this from a much larger clone, so it may be a read error. The rearrangement uses TRBV12-3 or TRBV12-4 and TRBJ1-5; TRBD1 agrees at 9 bases. This CDR3 has 16 residues. The chain's CDR3 is CASSLGTGAGNRPQHF. The CDR3 DNA sequence: TGTGCCAGCAGTTTAGGGACAGGGGCCGGCAATCGGCCCCAGCATTTT.

The rearrangement uses TRBV5-1 and TRBJ1-5; D is perhaps TRBD1 (5 bases). V was cut by 0 bases and J by 9 bases, with 19 bases left in between. Germline-derived CDR1 and CDR2 are SGHRS and YFSETQ. The CDR3 covers 16 residues. The CDR3 DNA reads TGCGCCAGCAGCTTGGATGGGACCGCCGATGGGCGGCCCCAGCATTTT. Its protein is CASSLDGTADGRPQHF.

In this sample, this clonotype turned up a few times. CDR3 in DNA: TGTGCCAGCAGTCCGGGCCGCCAGGGCGAGCAGTACTTC. Translation: CASSPGRQGEQYF. The chain recombines TRBV7-3 with TRBJ2-7; D is perhaps TRBD1 (5 bases). Between the trimmed V and J ends, which lost 6 bases and 6 bases, there was a span of 15 bases. This CDR3 spans 13 amino acids. The germline V gene has CDR1 SGHTA and CDR2 FQGTGA.